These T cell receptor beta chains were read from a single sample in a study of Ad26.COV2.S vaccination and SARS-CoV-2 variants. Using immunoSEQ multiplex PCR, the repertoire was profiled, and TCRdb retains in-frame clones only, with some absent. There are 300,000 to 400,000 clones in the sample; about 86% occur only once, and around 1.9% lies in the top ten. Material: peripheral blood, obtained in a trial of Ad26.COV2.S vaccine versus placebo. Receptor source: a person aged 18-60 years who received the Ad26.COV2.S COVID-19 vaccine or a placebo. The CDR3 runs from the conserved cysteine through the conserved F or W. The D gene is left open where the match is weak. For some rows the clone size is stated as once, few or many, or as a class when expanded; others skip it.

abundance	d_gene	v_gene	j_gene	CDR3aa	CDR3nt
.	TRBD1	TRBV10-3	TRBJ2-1	CAIKRGQGGNEQFF	TGTGCCATCAAGAGGGGACAGGGAGGCAATGAGCAGTTCTTC
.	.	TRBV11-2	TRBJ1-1	CASSLGPTDRVWAEAFF	TGTGCCAGCAGCTTAGGCCCGACGGACAGAGTTTGGGCTGAAGCTTTCTTT
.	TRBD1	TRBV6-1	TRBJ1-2	CASSEFPGQGAGGYTF	TGTGCCAGCAGTGAATTTCCGGGACAGGGGGCGGGTGGCTACACCTTC
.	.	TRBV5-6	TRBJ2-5	CASSLAGGAGETQYF	TGTGCCAGCAGCTTGGCCGGGGGCGCGGGGGAGACCCAGTACTTC
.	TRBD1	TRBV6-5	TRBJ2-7	CATNRGWGHPEQYF	TGTGCCACAAACAGGGGTTGGGGACATCCCGAGCAGTACTTC
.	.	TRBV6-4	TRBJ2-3	CASSDSAGTDTQYF	TGTGCCAGCAGTGACTCAGCGGGCACAGATACGCAGTATTTT
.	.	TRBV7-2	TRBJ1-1	CASSLNAPGVGTEAFF	TGTGCCAGCAGCTTAAACGCGCCAGGGGTGGGCACTGAAGCTTTCTTT
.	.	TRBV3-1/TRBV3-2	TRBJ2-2	CASSPHDKGTGELFF	TGTGCCAGCAGCCCCCACGACAAAGGGACCGGGGAGCTGTTTTTT
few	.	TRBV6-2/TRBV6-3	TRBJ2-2	CASSGGGQQPPYTGELFF	TGTGCCAGCAGTGGCGGGGGACAACAACCACCCTACACCGGGGAGCTGTTTTTT
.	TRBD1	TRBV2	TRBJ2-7	CASSDRGRYEQYF	TGTGCCAGCTCGGACAGGGGGCGATACGAGCAGTACTTC
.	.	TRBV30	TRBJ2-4	CAWDLGLGKNIQYF	TGTGCCTGGGACCTGGGACTCGGCAAAAACATTCAGTACTTC
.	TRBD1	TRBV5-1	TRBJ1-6	CASSRTARDRNNSPLHF	TGCGCCAGCAGCCGGACGGCGCGGGACAGGAATAATTCACCCCTCCACTTT
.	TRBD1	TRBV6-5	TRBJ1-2	CASTRGNGYTF	TGTGCCAGCACCAGGGGGAATGGCTACACCTTC
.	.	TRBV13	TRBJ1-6	CASSFSQGPFSYNSPLHF	TGTGCCAGCAGCTTCTCACAGGGCCCTTTCTCCTATAATTCACCCCTCCACTTT
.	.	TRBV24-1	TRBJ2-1	CATSDSDVSSYNEQFF	TGTGCCACCAGTGATTCGGACGTGAGCTCCTACAATGAGCAGTTCTTC
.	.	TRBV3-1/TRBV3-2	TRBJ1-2	CASSQRGPRDNYGYTF	TGTGCCAGCAGCCAGCGCGGCCCCCGGGATAACTATGGCTACACCTTC
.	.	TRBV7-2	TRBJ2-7	CASSLDGTPYEQYF	TGTGCCAGCAGCTTAGACGGAACCCCCTACGAGCAGTACTTC
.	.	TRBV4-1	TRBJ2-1	CASSQTGTSSSYNEQFF	TGCGCCAGCAGCCAAACCGGGACTTCTAGCTCCTACAATGAGCAGTTCTTC
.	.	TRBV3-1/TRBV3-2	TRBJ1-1	CASSQEGEAFF	TGTGCCAGCAGCCAAGAGGGGGAAGCTTTCTTT
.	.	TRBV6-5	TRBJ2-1	CASTPGGITRNEQFF	TGTGCCAGCACCCCGGGTGGGATTACCCGTAATGAGCAGTTCTTC
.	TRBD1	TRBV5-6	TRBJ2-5	CASSPGQGETQYF	TGTGCCAGCAGCCCGGGACAGGGTGAGACCCAGTACTTC
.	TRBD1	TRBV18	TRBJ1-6	CASSRAWTGGSWDNSPLHF	TGTGCCAGCTCACGGGCCTGGACAGGGGGCAGCTGGGATAATTCACCCCTCCACTTT
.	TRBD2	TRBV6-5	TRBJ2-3	CASSYEAGASTDTQYF	TGTGCCAGCAGTTACGAAGCGGGGGCCAGCACAGATACGCAGTATTTT
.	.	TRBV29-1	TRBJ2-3	CSVVTRRGATDTQYF	TGCAGCGTTGTCACAAGGAGGGGGGCAACAGATACGCAGTATTTT